Below, one T cell receptor (beta chain) is given with its context. Generated by immunoSEQ multiplex PCR, the TCRdb table keeps only in-frame clones and is missing some. The sample includes about 75,000 clones, roughly 88% of them seen just once. This sample is part of a study of blood T cell repertoires in COVID-19. About the research overall: T cells, B-cell-depleted T cells, or PBMCs supplied cDNA or gDNA.

This TCR came from a woman aged 65 to 85 with acute or convalescent COVID-19. What was sequenced was peripheral blood.

The CDR3, as DNA: TGTGCCAGCAGGGGCGACAATCAGCCCCAGCATTTT. It yields the protein CASRGDNQPQHF. The chain combines TRBV25-1 with TRBJ1-5; D is uncertain. V shed 6 bases and J shed 3 bases, with 6 bases lying between them. Germline V CDR1 and CDR2: MGHDK, SYGVNS. The CDR3 totals 12 residues.